What follows are 23 T cell receptor beta chains derived from one specimen sequenced in a study of cytomegalovirus exposure and HLA in healthy donors. A multiplex PCR was run with 60 Vbeta primers and 13 Jbeta primers. TCRdb's table, derived via immunoSEQ multiplex PCR, lists solely in-frame clones and lacks some. This table holds roughly 150,000 clones, approximately 70% found once. The specimen sequenced was PBMCs. All receptors derive from a human donor in good health.

This clone was recorded a few times. The chain joins TRBV19 to TRBJ2-5, with D uncertain. The germline V and J ends were trimmed by 5 bases and 7 bases, with 14 bases remaining between them. This CDR3 is 13 amino acids long. The germline V gene has CDR1 LNHDA and CDR2 SQIVND (reference sequence). CDR3 loop: CASSALGVATQYF. Written as DNA, the CDR3 is TGTGCCAGTAGTGCCCTCGGAGTCGCGACCCAGTACTTC.

The chain has TRBV9 and TRBJ2-2, with TRBD1 identical over 7 bases. Germline-derived CDR1 and CDR2 are SGDLS and YYNGEE. The CDR3 length is 16 residues. V was pared by 1 base and J by 10 bases, with 13 bases of the junction left unmatched. CDR3 loop: CASSVRSGTVSSELFF. The CDR3 bases are TGTGCCAGCAGCGTAAGGTCCGGGACAGTTAGTTCGGAGCTGTTTTTT. Combining the CDR3 with reference TRBV9 and TRBJ2-2 gives the whole variable domain DSGVTQTPKHLITATGQRVTLRCSPRSGDLSVYWYQQSLDQGLQFLIQYYNGEERAKGNILERFSAQQFPDLHSELNLSSLELGDSALYFCASSVRSGTVSSELFFGEGSRLTVL.

V and J are TRBV7-3 and TRBJ2-2; TRBD2 matches at 12 bases. The CDR3 contains 15 residues. V lost 6 bases, J lost 1 base, and 0 bases stayed unmatched. CDR1 SGHTA and CDR2 FQGTGA come from the germline V gene. CDR3 nucleotide sequence: TGTGCCAGCAGGGGACTAGCGGGGAACACCGGGGAGCTGTTTTTT. As protein: CASRGLAGNTGELFF.

The chain has TRBV28 and TRBJ1-2; 9 bases fit TRBD1. CDR3 length: 16 amino acids. Germline CDR1 and CDR2: MDHEN and SYDVKM. The V and J ends lost 6 bases and 3 bases, in that order; junction bases with no gene match: 11. CDR3 protein: CASSPGGTGKDYGYTF. In DNA form, the CDR3 reads TGTGCCAGCAGCCCAGGAGGGACAGGGAAAGACTATGGCTACACCTTC.

The rearrangement links TRBV18 to TRBJ1-3; 7 bases are a match to TRBD1. Germline trimming cut 3 bases from V and 0 bases from J; bases unmatched to any gene: 2. The germline V gene has CDR1 KGHSH and CDR2 LQKENI. This CDR3 has 15 amino acids. The CDR3 DNA reads as TGTGCCAGCTCACCCGGGACAGTCTCTGGAAACACCATATATTTT. As protein: CASSPGTVSGNTIYF. Filled out from reference TRBV18 and TRBJ1-3, the complete variable domain reads NAGVMQNPRHLVRRRGQEARLRCSPMKGHSHVYWYRQLPEEGLKFMVYLQKENIIDESGMPKERFSAEFPKEGPSILRIQQVVRGDSAAYFCASSPGTVSGNTIYFGEGSWLTVV.

This sequence joins TRBV7-9 and TRBJ1-5, with D unclear. Trimming removed 5 bases at V and 0 bases at J, with 8 bases between. The CDR3 has 14 residues. Germline V gives CDR1 SEHNR, CDR2 FQNEAQ (reference sequence). The CDR3 nucleotides read TGTGCCAGCAGCCCAGGTTATAGCAATCAGCCCCAGCATTTT. Its translation is CASSPGYSNQPQHF.

This rearrangement joins TRBV28 to TRBJ2-2; 7 nucleotides line up with TRBD2. The V segment lost 4 bases and the J segment 0 bases; nucleotides outside the gene matches: 2. Germline V gene lookup returns CDR1 MDHEN and CDR2 SYDVKM. CDR3 length equals 15 residues. The CDR3 DNA reads as TGTGCCAGCAGTTCGGGGGGAGCGAACACCGGGGAGCTGTTTTTT. It codes for CASSSGGANTGELFF.

The rearrangement links TRBV28 to TRBJ2-7; 11 bases align to TRBD1. Germline CDR1 and CDR2: MDHEN and SYDVKM. V dropped 5 bases and J dropped 2; count of bases not matched to a gene: 8. This CDR3 has 16 residues. CDR3: CASSPAPGQGAYEQYF. In DNA form, the CDR3 reads TGTGCCAGCAGTCCAGCCCCGGGACAGGGGGCCTACGAGCAGTACTTC.

The gene calls are TRBV11-3 and TRBJ2-7, with 7 bases aligning to TRBD1. The germline V gene has CDR1 SGHNT and CDR2 YENEEA. This CDR3 is 14 amino acids long. V was clipped by 4 bases and J by 0 bases; unmatched bases: 3. For the CDR3, the DNA is TGTGCCAGCAGCTCCGACAGGGCCTCCTACGAGCAGTACTTC. This codes for CASSSDRASYEQYF. Supplemented by reference TRBV11-3 and TRBJ2-7, the full variable domain reads EAGVVQSPRYKIIEKKQPVAFWCNPISGHNTLYWYLQNLGQGPELLIRYENEEAVDDSQLPKDRFSAERLKGVDSTLKIQPAELGDSAVYLCASSSDRASYEQYFGPGTRLTVT.

The chain recombines TRBV18 with TRBJ1-5, with D maybe TRBD1 (5 bases). V was clipped by 0 bases and J by 1 base, with 7 bases between them. Germline V CDR1 and CDR2: KGHSH, LQKENI. The CDR3 runs 15 residues. CDR3 amino acids: CASSPPWGSNQPQHF. CDR3 coding DNA: TGTGCCAGCTCACCACCGTGGGGCAGCAATCAGCCCCAGCATTTT.

The CDR3 protein is CASSVGTDGYEQYF. As DNA, the CDR3 is TGTGCCAGCAGTGTAGGGACAGACGGTTACGAGCAGTACTTC. The rearrangement links TRBV6-5 to TRBJ2-7; 7 bases agree with TRBD1. J was trimmed by 4 bases and V by 5 bases; bases with no gene match: 8. The CDR3 totals 14 residues. CDR1 is MNHEY, CDR2 SVGAGI, per germline.

This rearrangement joins TRBV27 to TRBJ1-1; D gene uncertain. Trimming cost V 5 bases and J 5 bases, with 15 bases left between them. Germline V CDR1 and CDR2: MNHEY, SMNVEV (reference sequence). This CDR3 comprises 14 residues. The CDR3 loop is CASSEPGKRTEAFF. CDR3 in DNA: TGTGCCAGCAGTGAACCCGGGAAAAGGACTGAAGCTTTCTTT.

This clone appeared once. This rearrangement joins TRBV4-1 to TRBJ2-5, with TRBD2 matching over 9 bases. The CDR3 length is 16 residues. From germline, CDR1 is MGHRA and CDR2 YSYEKL. V was pared by 1 base and J by 13 bases, with 16 bases of the junction left unmatched. Here the CDR3 DNA reads TGCGCCAGCAGCCAAGGGCGGGGACTAGCAGCGGGGGTGTTGTACTTC. It specifies CASSQGRGLAAGVLYF.

V is TRBV5-1 and J is TRBJ2-1; 9 bases fit TRBD2. V lost 4 bases to trimming and J lost 3 bases; unmatched junction nucleotides: 11. From germline, CDR1 is SGHRS and CDR2 YFSETQ. The CDR3 runs 17 residues. The CDR3 DNA is TGCGCCAGCAGCGACGACTCCGGGACTAGCCACTACAATGAGCAGTTCTTC. It specifies CASSDDSGTSHYNEQFF.

V usage is TRBV19 and J usage is TRBJ1-1; TRBD1 aligns across 8 bases. The germline CDR1 and CDR2 sequences are LNHDA and SQIVND (reference sequence). This CDR3 is built from 16 residues. The J segment lost 0 bases and the V segment lost 5 bases, leaving 8 bases of the junction unmatched. The CDR3 reads CASSSLSRGLNTEAFF. CDR3 nucleotide sequence: TGTGCCAGTAGTTCTCTTTCCAGGGGGCTGAACACTGAAGCTTTCTTT.

The CDR3: CASSPLGGGGNLLNEKLFF. DNA for the CDR3: TGTGCCAGCTCACCACTTGGGGGCGGCGGCAACTTACTTAATGAAAAACTGTTTTTT. This rearrangement joins TRBV18 to TRBJ1-4; possible D gene TRBD1, 6 bases. Per germline, CDR1 KGHSH and CDR2 LQKENI. V shed 1 base and J shed 4 bases, with 22 bases lying between them. The CDR3 has 19 residues.

This clone was detected a few times. The gene calls are TRBV27 and TRBJ1-5, with 12 bases fitting TRBD1. This CDR3 contains 15 residues. Germline V lookup: CDR1 MNHEY, CDR2 SMNVEV (reference sequence). V was pared by 4 bases and J by 7 bases, with 5 bases of the junction left unmatched. The CDR3 DNA follows: TGTGCCAGCAGTTCCGGGACAGGGGGCCGGCAGCCCCAGCATTTT. Its protein is CASSSGTGGRQPQHF.

This clone was seen a single time. The rearrangement joins TRBV2 to TRBJ2-7, with 10 bases aligning to TRBD1. V lost 3 bases and J lost 7; bases outside the gene matches: 9. This CDR3 region has 15 residues. CDR1 is SNHLY and CDR2 is FYNNEI in the germline V gene. The CDR3 nucleotides are TGTGCCAGCAGTGAGGCCGGGACAGGGGCGAGTGAGCAGTACTTC. Protein: CASSEAGTGASEQYF. Based on the CDR3 plus reference TRBV2 and TRBJ2-7, the full variable domain is EPEVTQTPSHQVTQMGQEVILRCVPISNHLYFYWYRQILGQKVEFLVSFYNNEISEKSEIFDDQFSVERPDGSNFTLKIRSTKLEDSAMYFCASSEAGTGASEQYFGPGTRLTVT.

This chain uses TRBV6-1 with TRBJ1-5; D may be TRBD1 (5 bases). This CDR3 has 13 residues. V was clipped by 5 bases and J by 7 bases, with 12 bases between them. Germline V lookup: CDR1 MNHNS, CDR2 SASEGT. This chain's CDR3 is CASSFDQGQPQHF. CDR3 sequence (DNA): TGTGCCAGCAGTTTCGATCAGGGCCAGCCCCAGCATTTT.

This clone turned up a few times. This chain connects TRBV10-1 to TRBJ2-2; 7 nucleotides match TRBD1. From germline, CDR1 is WNHNN and CDR2 SYGVQD (reference sequence). CDR3 length: 15 amino acids. The V segment lost 8 bases and the J segment 1 base; nucleotides outside the gene matches: 7. The DNA of the CDR3 is TGCGCCAGCGGACGGGACAGCTTGAACACCGGGGAGCTGTTTTTT. This translates into CASGRDSLNTGELFF.

This sequence joins TRBV5-1 and TRBJ2-5; D may be TRBD2 (5 bases). This CDR3 comprises 14 residues. The V gene lost 2 bases and the J gene lost 4 bases, with 12 bases spanning the gap. Germline V gives CDR1 SGHRS, CDR2 YFSETQ. The CDR3 reads CASSLQSRGETQYF. In DNA, the CDR3 is TGCGCCAGCAGCTTACAGAGTCGGGGAGAGACCCAGTACTTC.

The chain employs TRBV7-2 and TRBJ2-1, with D possibly matching TRBD2 (6 bases). The CDR3 has 15 residues. The germline V gene encodes CDR1 SGHTA and CDR2 FQGNSA. V lost 0 bases and J lost 2, with 8 bases in between. CDR3: CASSLASGAYNEQFF. The CDR3 DNA reads as TGTGCCAGCAGCTTAGCTAGCGGTGCCTACAATGAGCAGTTCTTC.

The V call is TRBV27, the J call TRBJ1-1; no reliable D call. Trimming left V 5 bases short and J 6 bases short, with 16 bases between. Germline loops: CDR1 MNHEY, CDR2 SMNVEV (reference sequence). The CDR3 is 14 amino acids. CDR3 DNA sequence: TGTGCCAGCAGTCCATGGCCCCTGGGCTCTGAAGCTTTCTTT. Residues: CASSPWPLGSEAFF.